The 8 T cell receptor beta chains presented below share a single source sample, sequenced in a study of shared clonotypes between healthy human individuals. TCRdb keeps only in-frame clones here, not all; method: immunoSEQ multiplex PCR. This table holds around 990,000 clones, around 77% found once. The material sequenced was memory CD4+ T cells from PBMCs. Subset of the sample: CD45RA-negative fraction. Receptors were obtained from a man aged 18 to 35 in good health. Some clones in this sample may be carry-over from other donors' samples.

This rearrangement joins TRBV7-2 to TRBJ1-2, with no clear D. Trimming took 2 bases from V and 4 from J, leaving 8 bases between them. Germline values: CDR1 SGHTA, CDR2 FQGNSA. The CDR3 sequence is 13 residues long. The CDR3 bases are TGTGCCAGCAGCTTAACCATCAGCTATGGCTACACCTTC. Translated, it gives CASSLTISYGYTF.

The chain joins TRBV5-4 to TRBJ1-4; D not resolved. Germline V gene lookup returns CDR1 SGHNT and CDR2 YYREEE (reference sequence). This CDR3 is built from 14 residues. The germline V and J ends were trimmed by 0 bases and 4 bases, with 7 bases remaining between them. In nucleotides, the CDR3 is TGTGCCAGCAGCTTGGGCAGATATAATGAAAAACTGTTTTTT. Its protein is CASSLGRYNEKLFF.

This clone occurred many times. The V gene is TRBV19, the J gene TRBJ1-2, with 9 positions matching TRBD1. The CDR3 totals 15 residues. Germline values: CDR1 LNHDA, CDR2 SQIVND (reference sequence). The junction had 11 bases not matched to a gene; V was cut back by 9 bases and J by 3 bases. The CDR3 protein is CASTAGTGNHYGYTF. CDR3 bases: TGTGCCAGCACCGCCGGGACAGGGAACCACTATGGCTACACCTTC.

The genes are TRBV5-4 and TRBJ2-7; D is ambiguous. V dropped 0 bases and J dropped 7 bases, with 14 bases sitting between them. CDR1 is SGHNT, CDR2 YYREEE, per germline (reference sequence). This CDR3 is built from 14 residues. The CDR3 spells CASSLATRLGEQYF. The CDR3 DNA follows: TGTGCCAGCAGCTTGGCTACGAGGCTGGGGGAGCAGTACTTC.

The rearrangement uses TRBV25-1 and TRBJ1-2, with 8 bases lining up with TRBD1. CDR1 and CDR2 (germline): MGHDK, SYGVNS. Germline trimming cut 6 bases from V and 7 bases from J; bases unmatched to any gene: 7. There are 13 residues in the CDR3. The CDR3 sequence: CASRDQGAGGYTF. As DNA, the CDR3 is TGTGCCAGCAGGGACCAGGGGGCGGGTGGCTACACCTTC.

The sample holds a few counts of this clone. The V and J genes are TRBV11-1 and TRBJ1-5; tentatively, D is TRBD1 (5 bases). V was shortened by 11 bases and J by 9 bases, with 26 bases between the two germline ends. The CDR3 is made up of 15 amino acids. Germline V gene lookup returns CDR1 SGHAT and CDR2 FQDESV (reference sequence). CDR3 sequence: CADPGGVTSKGPQHF. CDR3 in DNA: TGTGCCGACCCGGGAGGGGTTACCTCAAAGGGGCCCCAGCATTTT. Full variable domain (outside the CDR3, taken from reference TRBV11-1 and TRBJ1-5): EAEVAQSPRYKITEKSQAVAFWCDPISGHATLYWYRQILGQGPELLVQFQDESVVDDSQLPKDRFSAERLKGVDSTLKIQPAELGDSAMYLCADPGGVTSKGPQHFGDGTRLSIL.

V and J are TRBV7-3 and TRBJ2-7; no clear D gene. V was cut by 2 bases and J by 5 bases, with 19 bases left in between. This CDR3 has 16 amino acids. The germline gives CDR1 SGHTA, CDR2 FQGTGA. CDR3 bases: TGTGCCAGCAGCTTATGGAGTCAGCTAAACACGGACGAGCAGTACTTC. Protein product: CASSLWSQLNTDEQYF.

CDR3 in DNA: TGTGCCAGCAGCTTCCAAATTAACTATGGCTACACCTTC. Translated, it gives CASSFQINYGYTF. The genes are TRBV7-2 and TRBJ1-2, with D unclear. The CDR3 is 13 residues long. V was pared by 3 bases and J by 1 base, with 6 bases between. In germline, CDR1 is SGHTA, CDR2 FQGNSA. The variable domain in full, with the rest retrieved from reference TRBV7-2 and TRBJ1-2, is GAGVSQSPSNKVTEKGKDVELRCDPISGHTALYWYRQSLGQGLEFLIYFQGNSAPDKSGLPSDRFSAERTGGSVSTLTIQRTQQEDSAVYLCASSFQINYGYTFGSGTRLTVV.